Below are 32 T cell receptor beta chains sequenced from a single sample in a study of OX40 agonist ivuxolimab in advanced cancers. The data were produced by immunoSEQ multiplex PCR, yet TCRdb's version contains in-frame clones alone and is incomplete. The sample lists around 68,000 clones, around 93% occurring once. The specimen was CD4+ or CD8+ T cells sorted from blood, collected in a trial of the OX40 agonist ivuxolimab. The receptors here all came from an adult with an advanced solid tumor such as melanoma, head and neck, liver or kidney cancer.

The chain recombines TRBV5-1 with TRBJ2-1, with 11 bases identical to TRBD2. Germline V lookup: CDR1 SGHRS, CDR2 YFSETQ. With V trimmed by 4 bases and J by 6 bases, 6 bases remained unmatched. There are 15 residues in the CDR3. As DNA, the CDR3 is TGCGCCAGCAGCATATCCGGGACTAGCGGCAATGAGCAGTTCTTC. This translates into CASSISGTSGNEQFF.

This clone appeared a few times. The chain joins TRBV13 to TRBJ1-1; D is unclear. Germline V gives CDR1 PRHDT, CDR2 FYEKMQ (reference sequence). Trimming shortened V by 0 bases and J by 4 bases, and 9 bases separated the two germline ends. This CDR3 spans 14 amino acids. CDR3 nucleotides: TGTGCCAGCAGCTTAGGACGGGTAGCCACTGAAGCTTTCTTT. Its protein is CASSLGRVATEAFF.

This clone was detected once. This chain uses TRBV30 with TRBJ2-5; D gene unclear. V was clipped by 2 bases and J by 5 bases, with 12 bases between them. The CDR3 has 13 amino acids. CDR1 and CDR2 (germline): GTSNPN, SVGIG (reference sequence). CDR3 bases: TGTGCCTGGAGTATCCGGCAACGGGAGACCCAGTACTTC. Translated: CAWSIRQRETQYF.

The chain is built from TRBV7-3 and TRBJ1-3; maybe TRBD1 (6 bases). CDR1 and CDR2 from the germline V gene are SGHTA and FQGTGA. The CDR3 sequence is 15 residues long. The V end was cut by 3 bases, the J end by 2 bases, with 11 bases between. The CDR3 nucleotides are TGTGCCAGCAGCTTTAGCCCAGGGGCTGGAAACACCATATATTTT. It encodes CASSFSPGAGNTIYF. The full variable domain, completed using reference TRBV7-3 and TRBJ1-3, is GAGVSQTPSNKVTEKGKYVELRCDPISGHTALYWYRQSLGQGPEFLIYFQGTGAADDSGLPNDRFFAVRPEGSVSTLKIQRTERGDSAVYLCASSFSPGAGNTIYFGEGSWLTVV.

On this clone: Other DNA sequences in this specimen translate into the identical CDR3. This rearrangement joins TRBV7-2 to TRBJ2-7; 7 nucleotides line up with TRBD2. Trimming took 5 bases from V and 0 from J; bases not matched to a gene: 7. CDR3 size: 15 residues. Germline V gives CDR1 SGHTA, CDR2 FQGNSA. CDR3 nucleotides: TGTGCCAGCAGCCCGAGCGGGGTTAGCTCCTACGAGCAGTACTTC. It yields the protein CASSPSGVSSYEQYF.

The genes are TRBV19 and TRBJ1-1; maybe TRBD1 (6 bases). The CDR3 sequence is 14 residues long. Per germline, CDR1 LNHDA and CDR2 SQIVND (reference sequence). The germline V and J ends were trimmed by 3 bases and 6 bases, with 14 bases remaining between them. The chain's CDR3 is CASSMVPRGAEAFF. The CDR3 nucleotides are TGTGCCAGTAGTATGGTCCCCAGGGGTGCTGAAGCTTTCTTT. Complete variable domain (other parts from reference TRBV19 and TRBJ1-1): DGGITQSPKYLFRKEGQNVTLSCEQNLNHDAMYWYRQDPGQGLRLIYYSQIVNDFQKGDIAEGYSVSREKKESFPLTVTSAQKNPTAFYLCASSMVPRGAEAFFGQGTRLTVV.

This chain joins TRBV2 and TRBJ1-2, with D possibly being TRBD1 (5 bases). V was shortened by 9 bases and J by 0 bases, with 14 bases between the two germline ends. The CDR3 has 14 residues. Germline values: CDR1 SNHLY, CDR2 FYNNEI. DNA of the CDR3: TGTGCCAGTTCCCGGGACGGGACTAACTATGGCTACACCTTC. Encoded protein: CASSRDGTNYGYTF. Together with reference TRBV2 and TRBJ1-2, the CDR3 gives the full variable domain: EPEVTQTPSHQVTQMGQEVILRCVPISNHLYFYWYRQILGQKVEFLVSFYNNEISEKSEIFDDQFSVERPDGSNFTLKIRSTKLEDSAMYFCASSRDGTNYGYTFGSGTRLTVV.

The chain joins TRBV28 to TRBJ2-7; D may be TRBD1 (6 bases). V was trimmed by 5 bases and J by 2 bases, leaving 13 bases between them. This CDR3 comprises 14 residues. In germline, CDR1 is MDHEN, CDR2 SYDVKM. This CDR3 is CASSTGQRPYEQYF. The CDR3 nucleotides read TGTGCCAGCAGTACCGGACAGAGACCCTACGAGCAGTACTTC. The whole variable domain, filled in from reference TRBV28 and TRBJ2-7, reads DVKVTQSSRYLVKRTGEKVFLECVQDMDHENMFWYRQDPGLGLRLIYFSYDVKMKEKGDIPEGYSVSREKKERFSLILESASTNQTSMYLCASSTGQRPYEQYFGPGTRLTVT.

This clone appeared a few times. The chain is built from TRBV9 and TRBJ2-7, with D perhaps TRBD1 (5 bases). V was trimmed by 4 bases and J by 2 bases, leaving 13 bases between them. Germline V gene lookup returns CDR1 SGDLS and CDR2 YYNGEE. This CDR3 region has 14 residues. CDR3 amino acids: CASSRQNTPYEQYF. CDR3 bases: TGTGCCAGCAGCCGACAGAACACCCCCTACGAGCAGTACTTC. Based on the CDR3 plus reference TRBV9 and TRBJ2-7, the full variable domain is DSGVTQTPKHLITATGQRVTLRCSPRSGDLSVYWYQQSLDQGLQFLIQYYNGEERAKGNILERFSAQQFPDLHSELNLSSLELGDSALYFCASSRQNTPYEQYFGPGTRLTVT.

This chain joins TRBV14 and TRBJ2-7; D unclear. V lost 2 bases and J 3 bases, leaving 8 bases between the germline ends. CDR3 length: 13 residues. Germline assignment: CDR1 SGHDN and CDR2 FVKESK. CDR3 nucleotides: TGTGCCAGCAGCCAATATATAGGCTACGAGCAGTACTTC. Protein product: CASSQYIGYEQYF.

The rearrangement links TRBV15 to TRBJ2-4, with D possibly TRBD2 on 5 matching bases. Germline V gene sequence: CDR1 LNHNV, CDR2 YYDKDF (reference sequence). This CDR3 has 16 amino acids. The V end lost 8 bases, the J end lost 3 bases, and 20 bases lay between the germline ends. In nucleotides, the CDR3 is TGTGCCACCGCTCAGAGACCGGGATCGAGCAAAAACATTCAGTACTTC. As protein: CATAQRPGSSKNIQYF.

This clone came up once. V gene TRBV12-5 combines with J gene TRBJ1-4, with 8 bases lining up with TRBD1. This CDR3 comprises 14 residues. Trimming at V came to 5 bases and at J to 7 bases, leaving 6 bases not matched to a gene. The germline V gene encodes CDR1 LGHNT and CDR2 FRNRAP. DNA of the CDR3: TGTGCTAGTGGTCTCAGGGGGCTTGGTGAAAAACTGTTTTTT. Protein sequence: CASGLRGLGEKLFF.

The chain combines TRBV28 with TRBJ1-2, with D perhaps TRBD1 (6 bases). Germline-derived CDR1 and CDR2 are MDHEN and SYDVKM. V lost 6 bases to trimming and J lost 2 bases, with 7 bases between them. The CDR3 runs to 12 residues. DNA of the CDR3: TGTGCCAGCAGACAGGGCAACTATGGCTACACCTTC. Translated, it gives CASRQGNYGYTF.

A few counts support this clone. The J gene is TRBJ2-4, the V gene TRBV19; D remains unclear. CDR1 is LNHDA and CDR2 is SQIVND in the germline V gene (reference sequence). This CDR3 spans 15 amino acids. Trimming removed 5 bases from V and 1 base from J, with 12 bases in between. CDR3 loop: CASSWVGSAKNIQYF. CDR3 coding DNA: TGTGCCAGTAGTTGGGTCGGGTCGGCCAAAAACATTCAGTACTTC.

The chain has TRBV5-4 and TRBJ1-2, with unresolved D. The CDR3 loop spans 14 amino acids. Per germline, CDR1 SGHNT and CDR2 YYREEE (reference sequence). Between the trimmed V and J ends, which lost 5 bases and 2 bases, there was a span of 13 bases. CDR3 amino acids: CASSLPDLNYGYTF. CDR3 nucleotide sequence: TGTGCCAGCAGTCTGCCGGATTTAAACTATGGCTACACCTTC.

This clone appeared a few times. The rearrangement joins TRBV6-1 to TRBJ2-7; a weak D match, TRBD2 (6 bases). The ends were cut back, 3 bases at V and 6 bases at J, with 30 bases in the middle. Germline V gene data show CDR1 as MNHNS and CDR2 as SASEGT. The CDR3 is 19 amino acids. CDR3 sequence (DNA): TGTGCCAGCAGTGATCCCCTACCGAGTAGGAGGGGTCGGTGGGGCGAGCAGTACTTC. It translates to CASSDPLPSRRGRWGEQYF.

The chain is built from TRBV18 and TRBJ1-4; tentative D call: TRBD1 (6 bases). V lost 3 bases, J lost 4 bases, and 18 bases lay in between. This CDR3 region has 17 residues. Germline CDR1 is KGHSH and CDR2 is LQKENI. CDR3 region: CASSPRQAGGGNEKLFF. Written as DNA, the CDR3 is TGTGCCAGCTCACCCCGACAGGCCGGGGGGGGTAATGAAAAACTGTTTTTT.

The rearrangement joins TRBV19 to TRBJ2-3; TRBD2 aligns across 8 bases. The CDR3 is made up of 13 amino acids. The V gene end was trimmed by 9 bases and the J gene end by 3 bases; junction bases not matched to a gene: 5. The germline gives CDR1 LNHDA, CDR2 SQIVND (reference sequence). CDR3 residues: CASRERGTDTQYF. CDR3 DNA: TGTGCCAGCCGGGAGCGGGGGACAGATACGCAGTATTTT.

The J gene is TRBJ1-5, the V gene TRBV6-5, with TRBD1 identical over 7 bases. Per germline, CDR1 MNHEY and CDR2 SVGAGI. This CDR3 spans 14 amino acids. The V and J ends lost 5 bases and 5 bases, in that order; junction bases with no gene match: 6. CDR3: CASSRQGGDQPQHF. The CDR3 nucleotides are TGTGCCAGCAGTCGACAGGGAGGGGATCAGCCCCAGCATTTT.

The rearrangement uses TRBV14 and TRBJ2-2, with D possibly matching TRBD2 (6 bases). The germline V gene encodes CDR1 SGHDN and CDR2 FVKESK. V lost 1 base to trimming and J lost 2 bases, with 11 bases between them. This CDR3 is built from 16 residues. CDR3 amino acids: CASSQVNGGNTGELFF. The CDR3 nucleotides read TGTGCCAGCAGCCAAGTGAACGGGGGAAACACCGGGGAGCTGTTTTTT. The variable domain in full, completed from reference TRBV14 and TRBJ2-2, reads EAGVTQFPSHSVIEKGQTVTLRCDPISGHDNLYWYRRVMGKEIKFLLHFVKESKQDESGMPNNRFLAERTGGTYSTLKVQPAELEDSGVYFCASSQVNGGNTGELFFGEGSRLTVL.

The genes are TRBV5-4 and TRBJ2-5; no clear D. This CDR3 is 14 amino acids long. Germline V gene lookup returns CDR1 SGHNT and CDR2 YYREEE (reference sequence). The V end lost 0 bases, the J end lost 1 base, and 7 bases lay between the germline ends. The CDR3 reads CASSLVGPQETQYF. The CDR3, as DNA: TGTGCCAGCAGCTTGGTGGGCCCCCAAGAGACCCAGTACTTC.

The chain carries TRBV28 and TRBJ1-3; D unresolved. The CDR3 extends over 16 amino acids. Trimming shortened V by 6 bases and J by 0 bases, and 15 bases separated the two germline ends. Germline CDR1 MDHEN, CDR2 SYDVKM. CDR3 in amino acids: CASSPIGRNSGNTIYF. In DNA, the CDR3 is TGTGCCAGCAGCCCTATCGGACGCAACTCTGGAAACACCATATATTTT.

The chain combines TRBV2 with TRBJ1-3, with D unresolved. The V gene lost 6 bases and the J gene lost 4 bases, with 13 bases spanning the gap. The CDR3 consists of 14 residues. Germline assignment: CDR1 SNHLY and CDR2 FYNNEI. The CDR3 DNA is TGTGCCAGCAGGTCCGCGGTAACGGGAAACACCATATATTTT. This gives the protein CASRSAVTGNTIYF.

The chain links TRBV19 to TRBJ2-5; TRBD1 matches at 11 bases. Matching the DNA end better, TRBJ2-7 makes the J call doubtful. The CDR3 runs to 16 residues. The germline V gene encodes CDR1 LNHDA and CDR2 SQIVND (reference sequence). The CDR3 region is CASSTTPGQGAYEQYF. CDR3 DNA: TGTGCCAGTAGCACTACCCCGGGACAGGGGGCCTACGAGCAGTACTTC.

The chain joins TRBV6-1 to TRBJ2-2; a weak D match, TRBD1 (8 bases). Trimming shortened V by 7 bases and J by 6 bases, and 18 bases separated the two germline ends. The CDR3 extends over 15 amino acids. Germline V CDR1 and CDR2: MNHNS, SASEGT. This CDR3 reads CASTKNRGGSGELFF. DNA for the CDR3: TGTGCCAGCACCAAGAACAGGGGGGGATCCGGGGAGCTGTTTTTT.

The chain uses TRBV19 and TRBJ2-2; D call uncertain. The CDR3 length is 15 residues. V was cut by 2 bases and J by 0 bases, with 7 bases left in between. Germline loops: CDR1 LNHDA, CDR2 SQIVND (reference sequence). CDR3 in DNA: TGTGCCAGTAGTATATATCTCACGAACACCGGGGAGCTGTTTTTT. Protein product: CASSIYLTNTGELFF.

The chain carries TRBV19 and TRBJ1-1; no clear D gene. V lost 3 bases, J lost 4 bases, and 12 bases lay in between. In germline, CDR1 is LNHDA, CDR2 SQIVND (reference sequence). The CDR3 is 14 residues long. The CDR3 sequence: CASSMIGISTEAFF. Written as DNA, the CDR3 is TGTGCCAGTAGTATGATAGGGATTAGCACTGAAGCTTTCTTT. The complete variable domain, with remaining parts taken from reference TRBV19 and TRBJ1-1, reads DGGITQSPKYLFRKEGQNVTLSCEQNLNHDAMYWYRQDPGQGLRLIYYSQIVNDFQKGDIAEGYSVSREKKESFPLTVTSAQKNPTAFYLCASSMIGISTEAFFGQGTRLTVV.

CDR3 protein: CASSTSGTNYEQYF. In DNA, the CDR3 is TGTGCCAGCAGTACTAGCGGGACCAACTACGAGCAGTACTTC. This rearrangement joins TRBV2 to TRBJ2-7, with 10 nucleotides matching TRBD2. The germline gives CDR1 SNHLY, CDR2 FYNNEI. The CDR3 contains 14 residues. V shed 5 bases and J 3 bases; nucleotides not matched to a gene: 4.

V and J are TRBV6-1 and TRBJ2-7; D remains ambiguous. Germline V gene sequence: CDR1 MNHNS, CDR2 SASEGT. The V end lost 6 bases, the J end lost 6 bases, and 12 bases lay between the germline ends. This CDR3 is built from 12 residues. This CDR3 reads CASSLEWGEQYF. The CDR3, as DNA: TGTGCCAGCAGCCTCGAGTGGGGCGAGCAGTACTTC.

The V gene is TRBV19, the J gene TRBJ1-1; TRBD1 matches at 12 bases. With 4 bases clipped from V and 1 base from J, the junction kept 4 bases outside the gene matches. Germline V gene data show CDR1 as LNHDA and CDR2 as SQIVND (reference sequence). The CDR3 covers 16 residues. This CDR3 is CASSRAGQGANTEAFF. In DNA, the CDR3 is TGTGCCAGTAGTAGAGCGGGACAGGGGGCGAACACTGAAGCTTTCTTT.

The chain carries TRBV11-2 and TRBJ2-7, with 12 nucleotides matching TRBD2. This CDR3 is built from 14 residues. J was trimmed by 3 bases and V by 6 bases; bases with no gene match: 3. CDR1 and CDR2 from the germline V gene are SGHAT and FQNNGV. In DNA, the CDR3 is TGTGCCAGCAGGGGACTAGCGGGCGTCTACGAGCAGTACTTC. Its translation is CASRGLAGVYEQYF.

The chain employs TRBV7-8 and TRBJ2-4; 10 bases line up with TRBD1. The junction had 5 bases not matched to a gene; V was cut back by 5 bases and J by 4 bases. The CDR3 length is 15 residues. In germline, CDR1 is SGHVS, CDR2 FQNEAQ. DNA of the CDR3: TGTGCCAGCAGCCCGCCGGGACAGGGGAAAAACATTCAGTACTTC. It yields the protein CASSPPGQGKNIQYF.